A selection of T cell receptor beta chains follows, all from one sample in a study of post-analysis software for immune sequencing data. TCRdb re-analysed the PCR reads in MiXCR, keeping a single row per CDR3 protein. The sample lists about 770,000 distinct CDR3 sequences, approximately 44% occurring once. What was sequenced was blood. The source of these receptors is a girl aged 10 to 17 with multiple sclerosis. Each CDR3 is given with its conserved first and last residue. The order of the fields is clone size, V gene, D gene, J gene, CDR3 protein, CDR3 DNA. A D gene is named only where the DNA matches it firmly. Some rows have no size entry. The others give once, few or many, or a class for an expanded clone.

>-|TRBV12-3/TRBV12-4|-|TRBJ2-3
CASSLVGRNEELYF
TGTGCCAGCAGTTTGGTGGGGAGGAATGAAGAACTGTATTTT
>few|TRBV12-3/TRBV12-4|TRBD2|TRBJ2-1
CASSFVASGYNEQFF
TGTGCCAGCAGTTTCGTGGCTAGCGGTTACAATGAGCAGTTCTTC
>-|TRBV7-8|-|TRBJ2-5
CASSYNSLQTQYF
TGTGCCAGCAGCTACAATAGCCTCCAGACCCAGTACTTC
>-|TRBV3-1|-|TRBJ2-5
CASRGYEETQYF
TGTGCCAGCAGGGGCTATGAAGAGACCCAGTACTTC
>few|TRBV5-5|TRBD2|TRBJ2-1
CASSLGLAGVWNEQFF
TGTGCCAGCAGCTTGGGACTAGCGGGAGTATGGAATGAGCAGTTCTTC
>-|TRBV28|TRBD2|TRBJ2-3
CASSSPGLAGYGDTQYF
TGTGCCAGCAGTTCCCCCGGACTAGCGGGATATGGTGATACGCAGTATTTT
>-|TRBV28|-|TRBJ1-5
CASSPFKGNQPQHF
TGTGCCAGCAGTCCCTTCAAGGGCAATCAGCCCCAGCATTTT
>-|TRBV15|-|TRBJ2-3
CATSRAFGTRSTDTQYF
TGTGCCACCAGCAGAGCCTTCGGGACGCGAAGCACAGATACGCAGTATTTT
>-|TRBV7-2|-|TRBJ2-7
CASSKKGMAGIYEQYF
TGTGCCAGCAGCAAAAAGGGGATGGCCGGTATCTACGAGCAGTACTTC
>-|TRBV20-1|-|TRBJ2-7
CSARSLLQDSYEQYF
TGCAGTGCTAGGAGTCTTCTGCAGGACTCCTACGAGCAGTACTTC
>few|TRBV6-2/TRBV6-3|-|TRBJ2-1
CASSYSSEQFF
TGTGCCAGCAGTTATTCCAGTGAGCAGTTCTTC
>many|TRBV7-8|-|TRBJ2-6
CASSLGWAPHVLTF
TGTGCCAGCAGCTTAGGATGGGCCCCACACGTCCTGACTTTC
>few|TRBV5-1|-|TRBJ2-1
CASSSRGDDYNEQFF
TGCGCCAGCAGCTCAAGGGGTGACGATTACAATGAGCAGTTCTTC
>-|TRBV15|-|TRBJ2-5
CATSRDLSTSRRETQYF
TGTGCCACCAGCAGAGATTTATCGACTTCCCGGAGAGAGACCCAGTACTTC
>-|TRBV6-1|-|TRBJ1-1
CASSEAQGGTEAFF
TGTGCCAGCAGTGAAGCGCAGGGAGGCACTGAAGCTTTCTTT
>-|TRBV12-3/TRBV12-4|-|TRBJ1-2
CASSFWQYGYTF
TGTGCCAGCAGTTTTTGGCAGTATGGCTACACCTTC
>many|TRBV30|TRBD2|TRBJ2-4
CAWSVRTSGAAKNIQYF
TGTGCCTGGAGTGTACGGACTAGCGGGGCTGCCAAAAACATTCAGTACTTC
>-|TRBV7-2|-|TRBJ1-2
CASSLYATNYGYTF
TGTGCCAGCAGCTTATACGCGACTAACTATGGCTACACCTTC
>-|TRBV4-1|-|TRBJ2-7
CASSQEGVLVREQYF
TGCGCCAGCAGCCAAGAAGGGGTACTAGTGCGCGAGCAGTACTTC
>-|TRBV28|-|TRBJ1-2
CASSFSRGRYTF
TGTGCCAGCAGTTTCAGTCGAGGTCGCTACACCTTC
>-|TRBV29-1|-|TRBJ2-3
CSVAPTDTQYF
TGCAGCGTTGCCCCCACAGATACGCAGTATTTT
>few|TRBV12-5|-|TRBJ1-3
CASGPGNSGNTIYF
TGTGCTAGTGGCCCCGGGAACTCTGGAAACACCATATATTTT
>-|TRBV6-2/TRBV6-3|-|TRBJ2-2
CASRVAGELFF
TGTGCCAGCCGGGTGGCCGGGGAGCTGTTTTTT
>-|TRBV10-2|TRBD2|TRBJ2-1
CASRERLAGVYNEQFF
TGCGCCAGCAGGGAGAGACTAGCGGGAGTTTACAATGAGCAGTTCTTC
>-|TRBV19|-|TRBJ1-1
CASRQSLNTEAFF
TGTGCCAGCCGACAGAGTCTGAACACTGAAGCTTTCTTT
>few|TRBV7-9|-|TRBJ2-5
CASSSSDIPETQYF
TGTGCCAGCAGCTCCTCGGACATCCCAGAGACCCAGTACTTC
>-|TRBV7-9|TRBD1|TRBJ1-1
CASSLPQTGQGPNTEAFF
TGTGCCAGCAGCTTACCCCAAACCGGACAGGGCCCGAACACTGAAGCTTTCTTT
>-|TRBV5-1|-|TRBJ2-7
CASSLIVGGGYNEQYF
TGCGCCAGCAGCTTGATAGTCGGGGGCGGTTACAATGAGCAGTACTTC
>few|TRBV28|TRBD2|TRBJ2-7
CASSLSSGSFFEQYF
TGTGCCAGCAGTTTATCTAGCGGGAGTTTTTTCGAGCAGTACTTC
>-|TRBV7-8|TRBD1|TRBJ2-7
CASSYETTGYEQYF
TGTGCCAGCAGCTACGAAACGACAGGGTACGAGCAGTACTTC
>-|TRBV18|-|TRBJ2-3
CASSPPRGAPSTDTQYF
TGTGCCAGCTCACCGCCCCGGGGGGCTCCGAGCACAGATACGCAGTATTTT
>many|TRBV12-3/TRBV12-4|TRBD1|TRBJ1-2
CASSPNRGANYGYTF
TGTGCCAGCAGCCCCAACAGGGGAGCTAACTATGGCTACACCTTC
>-|TRBV7-9|TRBD2|TRBJ2-3
CASSLAVGEGRGSQYF
TGTGCCAGCAGCTTAGCGGTGGGGGAGGGCCGCGGTTCGCAGTATTTT
>-|TRBV5-1|-|TRBJ2-3
CASSLASALMMGTDTQYF
TGCGCCAGCAGCTTGGCCTCCGCGCTCATGATGGGCACAGATACGCAGTATTTT
>-|TRBV25-1|-|TRBJ2-7
CASSDLASSAYEQYF
TGTGCCAGCAGTGACTTGGCGAGTTCGGCGTACGAGCAGTACTTC
>-|TRBV6-5|-|TRBJ2-3
CASSYSVGGQAGTDTQYF
TGTGCCAGCAGTTACTCGGTGGGGGGGCAGGCCGGCACAGATACGCAGTATTTT
>few|TRBV6-5|-|TRBJ1-2
CASSYGSHAGGYTF
TGTGCCAGCAGTTACGGGAGCCATGCGGGTGGCTACACCTTC
>-|TRBV12-3/TRBV12-4|-|TRBJ1-2
CASSWEEYYTF
TGTGCCAGCAGTTGGGAGGAATACTACACCTTC
>-|TRBV29-1|TRBD2|TRBJ2-3
CSVRPSGRQDTQYF
TGCAGCGTTAGGCCTAGCGGGAGGCAGGATACGCAGTATTTT
>-|TRBV24-1|-|TRBJ2-5
CATSDAPGDQETQYF
TGTGCCACCAGTGATGCTCCAGGGGACCAAGAGACCCAGTACTTC
>few|TRBV7-3|TRBD2|TRBJ2-1
CASSSPAGGPGEQFF
TGTGCCAGCAGCTCCCCGGCGGGAGGGCCGGGTGAGCAGTTCTTC